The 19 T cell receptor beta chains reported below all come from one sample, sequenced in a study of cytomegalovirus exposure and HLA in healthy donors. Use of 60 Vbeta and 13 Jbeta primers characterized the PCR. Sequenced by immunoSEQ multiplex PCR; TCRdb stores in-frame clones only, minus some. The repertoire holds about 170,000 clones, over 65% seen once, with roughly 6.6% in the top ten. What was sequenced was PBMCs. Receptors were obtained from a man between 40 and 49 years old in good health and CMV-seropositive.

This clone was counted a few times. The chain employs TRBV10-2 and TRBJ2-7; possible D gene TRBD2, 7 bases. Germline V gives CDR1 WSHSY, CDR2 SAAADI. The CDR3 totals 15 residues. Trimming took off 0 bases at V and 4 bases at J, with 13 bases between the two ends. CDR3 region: CASSESGGLGYEQYF. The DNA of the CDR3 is TGCGCCAGCAGTGAGTCGGGGGGGCTGGGGTACGAGCAGTACTTC.

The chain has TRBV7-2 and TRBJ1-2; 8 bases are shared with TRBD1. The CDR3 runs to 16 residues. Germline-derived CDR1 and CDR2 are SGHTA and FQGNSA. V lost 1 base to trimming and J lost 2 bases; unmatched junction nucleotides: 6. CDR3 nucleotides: TGTGCCAGCAGCTTAGTATTAACAGGGGGAAACTATGGCTACACCTTC. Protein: CASSLVLTGGNYGYTF.

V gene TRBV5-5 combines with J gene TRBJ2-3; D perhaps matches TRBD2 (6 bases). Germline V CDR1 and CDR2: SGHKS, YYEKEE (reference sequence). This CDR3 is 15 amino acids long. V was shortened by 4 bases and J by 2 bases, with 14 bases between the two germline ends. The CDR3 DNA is TGTGCCAGCAGCCCCCTGGCGGGGTTCACAGATACGCAGTATTTT. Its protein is CASSPLAGFTDTQYF.

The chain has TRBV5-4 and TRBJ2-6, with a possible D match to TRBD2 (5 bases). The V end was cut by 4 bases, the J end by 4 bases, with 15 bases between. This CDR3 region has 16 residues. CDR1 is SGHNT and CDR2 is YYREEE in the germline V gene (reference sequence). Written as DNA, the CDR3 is TGTGCCAGCAGCCCCGGGGTCAGGCTAGGGGCCAACGTCCTGACTTTC. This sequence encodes CASSPGVRLGANVLTF.

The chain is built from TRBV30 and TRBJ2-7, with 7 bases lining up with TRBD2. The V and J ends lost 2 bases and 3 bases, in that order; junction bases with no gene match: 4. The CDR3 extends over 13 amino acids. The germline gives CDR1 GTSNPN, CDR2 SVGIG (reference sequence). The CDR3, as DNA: TGTGCCTGGAGTATGGGGGGGGGCTACGAGCAGTACTTC. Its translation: CAWSMGGGYEQYF.

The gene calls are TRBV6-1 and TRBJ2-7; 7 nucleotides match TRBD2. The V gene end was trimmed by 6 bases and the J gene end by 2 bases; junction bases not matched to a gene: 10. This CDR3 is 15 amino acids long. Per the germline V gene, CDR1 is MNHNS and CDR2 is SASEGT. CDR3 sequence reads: CASREPRGVTYEQYF. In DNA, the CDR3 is TGTGCCAGCAGGGAGCCACGGGGGGTTACCTACGAGCAGTACTTC.

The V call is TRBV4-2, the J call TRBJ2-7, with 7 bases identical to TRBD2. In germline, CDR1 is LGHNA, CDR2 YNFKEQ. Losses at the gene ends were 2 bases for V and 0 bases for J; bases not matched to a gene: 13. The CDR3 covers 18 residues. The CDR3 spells CASSQKGGPNTPSYEQYF. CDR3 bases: TGTGCCAGCAGCCAAAAGGGAGGGCCTAACACCCCCTCCTACGAGCAGTACTTC.

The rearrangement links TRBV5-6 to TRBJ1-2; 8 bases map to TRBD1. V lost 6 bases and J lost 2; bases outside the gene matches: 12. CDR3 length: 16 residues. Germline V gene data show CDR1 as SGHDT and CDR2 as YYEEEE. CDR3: CASILISNRGNYGYTF. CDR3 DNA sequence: TGTGCCAGCATCCTAATATCGAACAGGGGGAACTATGGCTACACCTTC.

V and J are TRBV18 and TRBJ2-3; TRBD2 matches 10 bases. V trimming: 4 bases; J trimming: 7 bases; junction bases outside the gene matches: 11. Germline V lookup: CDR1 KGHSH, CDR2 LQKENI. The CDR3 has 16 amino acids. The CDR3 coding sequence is TGTGCCAGCTCACTCGAGGAGCGGGGGGGCCGGAATACGCAGTATTTT. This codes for CASSLEERGGRNTQYF.

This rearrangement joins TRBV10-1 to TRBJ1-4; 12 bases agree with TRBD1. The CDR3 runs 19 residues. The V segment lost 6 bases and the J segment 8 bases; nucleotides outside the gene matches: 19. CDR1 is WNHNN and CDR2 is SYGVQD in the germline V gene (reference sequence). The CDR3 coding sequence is TGCGCCAGCAGCCAATCAAGGGGGACAGGGGGCTTATTGAAAGAAAAACTGTTTTTT. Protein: CASSQSRGTGGLLKEKLFF.

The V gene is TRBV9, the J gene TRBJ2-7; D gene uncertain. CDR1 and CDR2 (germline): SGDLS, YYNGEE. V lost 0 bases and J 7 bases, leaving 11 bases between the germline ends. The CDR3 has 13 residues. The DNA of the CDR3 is TGTGCCAGCAGCGTAGAGTTCGCGACAGAGCAGTACTTC. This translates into CASSVEFATEQYF.

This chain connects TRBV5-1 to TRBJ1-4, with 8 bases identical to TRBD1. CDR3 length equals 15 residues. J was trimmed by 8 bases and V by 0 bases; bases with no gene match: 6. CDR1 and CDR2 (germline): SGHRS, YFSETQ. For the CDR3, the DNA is TGCGCCAGCAGCTTGGGTGGACAGGGAAGCGAAAAACTGTTTTTT. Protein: CASSLGGQGSEKLFF.

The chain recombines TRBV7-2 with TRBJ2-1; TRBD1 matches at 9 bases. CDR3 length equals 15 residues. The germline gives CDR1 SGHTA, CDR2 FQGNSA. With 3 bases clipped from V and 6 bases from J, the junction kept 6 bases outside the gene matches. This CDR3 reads CASSFDRGSPNEQFF. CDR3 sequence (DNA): TGTGCCAGCAGCTTTGACAGGGGGTCTCCCAATGAGCAGTTCTTC.

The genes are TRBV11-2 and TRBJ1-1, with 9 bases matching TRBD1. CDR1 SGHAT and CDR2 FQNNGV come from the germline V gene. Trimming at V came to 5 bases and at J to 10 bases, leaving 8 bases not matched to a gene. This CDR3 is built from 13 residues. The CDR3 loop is CASSPNSDRGAFF. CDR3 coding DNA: TGTGCCAGCAGCCCTAACTCGGACAGGGGAGCTTTCTTT. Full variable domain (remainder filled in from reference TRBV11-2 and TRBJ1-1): EAGVAQSPRYKIIEKRQSVAFWCNPISGHATLYWYQQILGQGPKLLIQFQNNGVVDDSQLPKDRFSAERLKGVDSTLKIQPAKLEDSAVYLCASSPNSDRGAFFGQGTRLTVV.

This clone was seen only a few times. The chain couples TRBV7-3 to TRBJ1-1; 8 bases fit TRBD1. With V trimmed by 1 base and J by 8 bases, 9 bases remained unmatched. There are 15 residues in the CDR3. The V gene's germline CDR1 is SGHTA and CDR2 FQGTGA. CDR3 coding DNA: TGTGCCAGCAGCTTAATGGGGGGGACAGGCAGCGAAGCTTTCTTT. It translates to CASSLMGGTGSEAFF.

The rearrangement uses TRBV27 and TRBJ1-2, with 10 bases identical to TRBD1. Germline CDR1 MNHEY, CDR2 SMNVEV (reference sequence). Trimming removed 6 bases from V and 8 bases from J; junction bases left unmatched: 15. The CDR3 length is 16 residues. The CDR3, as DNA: TGTGCCAGCAGAGAGTCCGGGACAGGGGATCCCGACGGCTACACCTTC. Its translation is CASRESGTGDPDGYTF.

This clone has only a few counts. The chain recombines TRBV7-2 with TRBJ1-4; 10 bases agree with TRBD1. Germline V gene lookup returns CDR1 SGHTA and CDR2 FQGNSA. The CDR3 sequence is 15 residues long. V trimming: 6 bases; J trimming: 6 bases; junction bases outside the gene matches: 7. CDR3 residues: CASRPAGTGDEKLFF. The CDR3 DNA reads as TGTGCCAGCAGACCTGCCGGGACAGGGGATGAAAAACTGTTTTTT.

The CDR3 DNA follows: TGTGCCAGCAGCCCCCTGGGCTCCACAGATACGCAGTATTTT. Residues: CASSPLGSTDTQYF. The J gene is TRBJ2-3, the V gene TRBV7-2, with D unresolved. The germline V and J ends were trimmed by 5 bases and 2 bases, with 11 bases remaining between them. This CDR3 comprises 14 residues. CDR1 and CDR2 from the germline V gene are SGHTA and FQGNSA.

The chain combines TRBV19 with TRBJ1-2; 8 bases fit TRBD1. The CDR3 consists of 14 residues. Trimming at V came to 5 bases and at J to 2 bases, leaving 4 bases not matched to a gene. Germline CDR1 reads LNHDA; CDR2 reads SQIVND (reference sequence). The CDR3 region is CASSARGRNYGYTF. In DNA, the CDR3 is TGTGCCAGTAGTGCCAGGGGGCGGAACTATGGCTACACCTTC.